This T cell receptor (beta chain) was recorded in a study of blood T cells in healthy people across ages. This CDR3 is 17 amino acids long. In germline, CDR1 is SGHAT, CDR2 FQNNGV. V was clipped by 3 bases and J by 5 bases; unmatched bases: 6. A J-beta primer mix and a sample-barcoded 5' primer were used in a second PCR of roughly 6 to 11 cycles. A template-switch adaptor containing 12 random nucleotides labeled each cDNA molecule. TCRdb passed the 5' RACE reads through MiXCR, listing each CDR3 protein once. The sample contains approximately 760,000 distinct CDR3 sequences, just under 25% of which appear only once. This sample also belongs to another study, concerning T cells of mothers and their children. Turning to that study: Donation came from a few healthy Caucasian mothers together with their six children. Extracted RNA, in its entirety, went into cDNA synthesis at around 1.5 ug per 15 ul.

This TCR was recovered from a boy younger than 18 in good health. The sequenced material came from blood. The V call is TRBV11-2, the J call TRBJ2-1; 14 nucleotides align to TRBD2. CDR3 protein: CASSFGTSGSEDNEQFF. In DNA, the CDR3 is TGTGCCAGCAGCTTCGGGACTAGCGGGAGTGAGGACAATGAGCAGTTCTTC.